Listed here are 24 T cell receptor beta chains from one sample, sequenced in a study of cytomegalovirus exposure and HLA in healthy donors. The PCR ran on 60 Vbeta and 13 Jbeta primers. The repertoire was sequenced with immunoSEQ multiplex PCR; TCRdb's copy has only in-frame clones and lacks some. The profile shows around 150,000 clones, roughly 80% of them singletons. The specimen sequenced was PBMCs. The receptors come from a male donor in good health and CMV-seronegative.

The V call is TRBV19, the J call TRBJ2-3; weak D call: TRBD2 (7 bases). V lost 5 bases and J lost 0, with 18 bases in between. This CDR3 is built from 17 residues. Germline CDR1 reads LNHDA; CDR2 reads SQIVND (reference sequence). The CDR3: CASSSGQKGGSTDTQYF. In DNA, the CDR3 is TGTGCCAGTAGTTCCGGACAGAAGGGGGGGAGCACAGATACGCAGTATTTT.

This clone was seen a handful of times. The rearrangement links TRBV6-5 to TRBJ1-1; D remains ambiguous. CDR1 is MNHEY and CDR2 is SVGAGI in the germline V gene. Trimming removed 2 bases from V and 0 bases from J, with 10 bases in between. The CDR3 contains 15 residues. In DNA form, the CDR3 reads TGTGCCAGCAGTTACGACGCGGTGGTGAACACTGAAGCTTTCTTT. This codes for CASSYDAVVNTEAFF.

In its sample, this clone was seen once. The rearrangement joins TRBV6-6 to TRBJ2-1; 8 positions agree with TRBD1. Germline assignment: CDR1 MNHNY and CDR2 SVGAGI (reference sequence). Trimming removed 6 bases from V and 4 bases from J; junction bases left unmatched: 5. The CDR3 contains 14 residues. The CDR3 coding sequence is TGTGCCAGCAGCCAGGGGGCGGTGTACAATGAGCAGTTCTTC. It is translated as CASSQGAVYNEQFF.

The chain carries TRBV9 and TRBJ2-2; TRBD1 might be the D (6 bases). This CDR3 comprises 15 residues. The V end lost 0 bases, the J end lost 0 bases, and 6 bases lay between the germline ends. Germline CDR1 is SGDLS and CDR2 is YYNGEE. CDR3: CASSVGDTNTGELFF. The CDR3 DNA reads TGTGCCAGCAGCGTAGGGGACACGAACACCGGGGAGCTGTTTTTT.

The chain links TRBV15 to TRBJ2-6, with D perhaps matching TRBD2 (5 bases). In germline, CDR1 is LNHNV, CDR2 YYDKDF (reference sequence). Trimming removed 0 bases from V and 1 base from J, with 10 bases in between. The CDR3 spans 17 residues. The CDR3 reads CATSREGLGSGANVLTF. The CDR3 nucleotides read TGTGCCACCAGCAGAGAAGGACTTGGGTCTGGGGCCAACGTCCTGACTTTC.

The V and J genes are TRBV13 and TRBJ1-2, with no clear D. The germline V gene has CDR1 PRHDT and CDR2 FYEKMQ (reference sequence). V was clipped by 0 bases and J by 7 bases, with 6 bases between them. The CDR3 runs to 12 residues. The CDR3 DNA reads as TGTGCCAGCAGCTTAGGTGTTAGTGGCTACACCTTC. It specifies CASSLGVSGYTF.

The rearrangement joins TRBV11-2 to TRBJ2-1, with D possibly matching TRBD1 (5 bases). The V end was cut by 2 bases, the J end by 7 bases, with 15 bases between. Per germline, CDR1 SGHAT and CDR2 FQNNGV. The CDR3 covers 15 residues. The CDR3 spells CASSLSAGPLNEQFF. For the CDR3, the DNA is TGTGCCAGCAGCTTAAGTGCAGGGCCATTGAATGAGCAGTTCTTC.

This clone was recorded many times. This chain joins TRBV7-2 and TRBJ2-6; D unclear. The CDR3 has 15 residues. Germline V gives CDR1 SGHTA, CDR2 FQGNSA. Trimming removed 1 base at V and 0 bases at J, with 4 bases between. The CDR3 coding sequence is TGTGCCAGCAGCTTAGGGCTCTCTGGGGCCAACGTCCTGACTTTC. As protein: CASSLGLSGANVLTF.

V gene TRBV19 combines with J gene TRBJ2-5, with TRBD1 identical over 8 bases. V lost 6 bases to trimming and J lost 5 bases; unmatched junction nucleotides: 11. This CDR3 contains 15 residues. CDR1 and CDR2 from the germline V gene are LNHDA and SQIVND (reference sequence). The CDR3 is CASSRTGRGDETQYF. For the CDR3, the DNA is TGTGCCAGTAGCCGGACAGGGCGTGGAGATGAGACCCAGTACTTC.

This clone was seen just once. This chain connects TRBV30 to TRBJ1-1; D is unclear. Germline CDR1 GTSNPN, CDR2 SVGIG (reference sequence). Trimming left V 2 bases short and J 1 base short, with 8 bases between. The CDR3 is 13 amino acids. CDR3 residues: CAWSHTENTEAFF. CDR3 nucleotide sequence: TGTGCCTGGAGTCATACAGAGAACACTGAAGCTTTCTTT.

The genes are TRBV4-1 and TRBJ1-4; 7 bases align to TRBD1. With V trimmed by 2 bases and J by 8 bases, 11 bases remained unmatched. The CDR3 totals 16 residues. Germline V gene data show CDR1 as MGHRA and CDR2 as YSYEKL. CDR3 in amino acids: CASSQYPGGQEEKLFF. DNA for the CDR3: TGCGCCAGCAGCCAATATCCAGGGGGGCAAGAGGAAAAACTGTTTTTT.

The rearrangement joins TRBV5-5 to TRBJ1-6; tentatively, D is TRBD1 (5 bases). This CDR3 contains 12 residues. V dropped 7 bases and J dropped 7 bases, with 9 bases sitting between them. Germline CDR1 is SGHKS and CDR2 is YYEKEE (reference sequence). In DNA form, the CDR3 reads TGTGCCAGCCGGGGGGGGAATTCACCCCTCCACTTT. This gives the protein CASRGGNSPLHF.

The chain uses TRBV7-3 and TRBJ2-6; 13 bases are shared with TRBD2. Germline CDR1 and CDR2: SGHTA and FQGTGA. The CDR3 is made up of 18 amino acids. Trimming took 5 bases from V and 2 from J; bases not matched to a gene: 6. The CDR3 DNA is TGTGCCAGCAGCCCGATTGGACTAGCGGGAGCTGGGGCCAACGTCCTGACTTTC. The encoded protein is CASSPIGLAGAGANVLTF. Supplemented by reference TRBV7-3 and TRBJ2-6, the full variable domain reads GAGVSQTPSNKVTEKGKYVELRCDPISGHTALYWYRQSLGQGPEFLIYFQGTGAADDSGLPNDRFFAVRPEGSVSTLKIQRTERGDSAVYLCASSPIGLAGAGANVLTFGAGSRLTVL.

The V call is TRBV2, the J call TRBJ1-2; no reliable D call. This CDR3 has 10 amino acids. Germline CDR1 is SNHLY and CDR2 is FYNNEI. Trimming pared 8 bases from V and 2 bases from J, leaving 3 bases between. CDR3 bases: TGTGCCAGCTTAAACTATGGCTACACCTTC. It specifies CASLNYGYTF.

The CDR3 bases are TGTGCCAGCAGCTCCCGGTGGGAGCTTAGGGACATTCAGTACTTC. Encoded protein: CASSSRWELRDIQYF. The V and J genes are TRBV7-2 and TRBJ2-4; D might be TRBD2 (5 bases). Looked up from germline, CDR1 is SGHTA and CDR2 is FQGNSA. V shed 4 bases and J shed 8 bases, with 18 bases lying between them. The CDR3 consists of 15 residues.

Of note for this clone: Relative to the germline gene, one junction end is altered; a read error may explain this. This chain joins TRBV5-4 and TRBJ2-3; TRBD2 is a possible D gene (5 bases). Germline V gives CDR1 SGHNT, CDR2 YYREEE (reference sequence). The CDR3 length is 13 residues. The CDR3 DNA is TGTACCAGCTGCATCGGGGGCACAGATACGCAGTATTTT. Its protein is CTSCIGGTDTQYF.

Comments on this clone: Its ends do not fully match the called genes, so a read error is possible. The gene calls are TRBV7-9 and TRBJ2-7; 9 positions match TRBD2. From germline, CDR1 is SEHNR and CDR2 FQNEAQ (reference sequence). The length of the CDR3 is 14 residues. The CDR3 spells CSSSIGLASYEQYF. In nucleotides, the CDR3 is TGTTCCAGCAGCATAGGACTAGCGAGCTACGAGCAGTACTTC.

The V call is TRBV19, the J call TRBJ2-5; D perhaps matches TRBD2 (5 bases). The CDR3 length is 14 residues. Germline V gives CDR1 LNHDA, CDR2 SQIVND (reference sequence). Trimming removed 8 bases at V and 6 bases at J, with 19 bases between. CDR3 DNA sequence: TGTGCCAGTCGCCGAAAGAGGGATCAACAGACCCAGTACTTC. Translation: CASRRKRDQQTQYF.

In DNA form, the CDR3 reads TGTGCCAGCAGCCAAGGGGATAGCGAAGTGGATACGCAGTATTTT. Its protein is CASSQGDSEVDTQYF. V usage is TRBV4-2 and J usage is TRBJ2-3, with D perhaps matching TRBD2 (5 bases). CDR3 size: 15 residues. CDR1 is LGHNA and CDR2 is YNFKEQ in the germline V gene. The germline V and J ends were trimmed by 1 base and 6 bases, with 14 bases remaining between them.

This chain connects TRBV25-1 to TRBJ2-3; 11 bases are shared with TRBD2. Germline lookup yields CDR1 MGHDK and CDR2 SYGVNS. After removal of 5 bases from V and 6 bases from J, the junction contained 4 bases not matched to a gene. The CDR3 sequence is 14 residues long. As DNA, the CDR3 is TGTGCCAGCAGTCTAGCGGGGGGCTCCGATACGCAGTATTTT. Translated: CASSLAGGSDTQYF. The full variable domain, with the rest looked up from reference TRBV25-1 and TRBJ2-3, is EADIYQTPRYLVIGTGKKITLECSQTMGHDKMYWYQQDPGMELHLIHYSYGVNSTEKGDLSSESTVSRIRTEHFPLTLESARPSHTSQYLCASSLAGGSDTQYFGPGTRLTVL.

This chain uses TRBV28 with TRBJ2-5; TRBD2 matches 7 bases. TRBJ2-7 explains the end of the DNA better; the J call may be wrong. CDR3 length: 13 amino acids. The V gene's germline CDR1 is MDHEN and CDR2 SYDVKM. CDR3 nucleotides: TGTGCCAGCAGTGAGGGGAGGGGCCGCGAGCAGTACTTC. Translating it yields CASSEGRGREQYF.

This clone is a singleton in its sample. The chain recombines TRBV28 with TRBJ1-5; 8 nucleotides line up with TRBD1. This CDR3 has 14 residues. Unmatched junction bases numbered 5, after V lost 7 bases and J lost 3 bases. CDR1 MDHEN and CDR2 SYDVKM come from the germline V gene. The CDR3: CASKQGGFNQPQHF. CDR3 sequence (DNA): TGTGCCAGCAAACAGGGGGGATTCAATCAGCCCCAGCATTTT. Full variable domain (remainder filled in from reference TRBV28 and TRBJ1-5): DVKVTQSSRYLVKRTGEKVFLECVQDMDHENMFWYRQDPGLGLRLIYFSYDVKMKEKGDIPEGYSVSREKKERFSLILESASTNQTSMYLCASKQGGFNQPQHFGDGTRLSIL.

This chain links TRBV7-2 with TRBJ2-5; D uncertain. The CDR3 loop spans 15 amino acids. Germline-derived CDR1 and CDR2 are SGHTA and FQGNSA. V lost 1 base and J 5 bases, leaving 14 bases between the germline ends. The CDR3, as DNA: TGTGCCAGCAGCTTAGTGAGCAACGACTGGGAGACCCAGTACTTC. As protein: CASSLVSNDWETQYF.

The rearrangement joins TRBV19 to TRBJ2-2, with D perhaps TRBD2 (5 bases). The germline V gene has CDR1 LNHDA and CDR2 SQIVND (reference sequence). This CDR3 is built from 13 residues. V dropped 5 bases and J dropped 5 bases, with 9 bases sitting between them. Written as DNA, the CDR3 is TGTGCCAGTAGTCACAGCGGAACCGGGGAGCTGTTTTTT. It is translated as CASSHSGTGELFF.